The 13 T cell receptor beta chains listed next were all sequenced from one sample in a study of cytomegalovirus exposure and HLA in healthy donors. The PCR contained 60 Vbeta and 13 Jbeta primers. The method was immunoSEQ multiplex PCR; TCRdb's version includes in-frame clones alone and lacks a portion of them. Here the sample spans about 160,000 clones, over 80% being singletons. The sequencing input was PBMCs. The receptors were sampled from a man aged 45-60 years in good health and CMV-seropositive.

The CDR3 bases are TGTGCCAGCAGCAGTGGGGTGGGGGGGGGCTACTCCTACGAGCAGTACTTC. It specifies CASSSGVGGGYSYEQYF. J is TRBJ2-7 and V is TRBV13, with a weak D call TRBD2 (7 bases). CDR3 size: 17 residues. Germline V lookup: CDR1 PRHDT, CDR2 FYEKMQ (reference sequence). Trimming stripped 5 bases from V and 0 bases from J, with 20 bases between. Drawing the rest from reference TRBV13 and TRBJ2-7, the complete variable domain is AAGVIQSPRHLIKEKRETATLKCYPIPRHDTVYWYQQGPGQDPQFLISFYEKMQSDKGSIPDRFSAQQFSDYHSELNMSSLELGDSALYFCASSSGVGGGYSYEQYFGPGTRLTVT.

This clone appeared a few times. The J gene is TRBJ2-7, the V gene TRBV29-1; 10 nucleotides agree with TRBD2. V lost 4 bases to trimming and J lost 4 bases; unmatched junction nucleotides: 10. This CDR3 is 15 amino acids long. The germline gives CDR1 SQVTM, CDR2 ANQGSEA. CDR3 residues: CSVVAGSGGGYEQYF. CDR3 nucleotide sequence: TGCAGCGTTGTAGCAGGCAGCGGGGGGGGTTACGAGCAGTACTTC.

The CDR3 DNA reads as TGTGCCAGCAGCGTAGCGGCAGGGGGAAACACCATATATTTT. This codes for CASSVAAGGNTIYF. The chain uses TRBV9 and TRBJ1-3; TRBD1 is a possible D gene (5 bases). CDR1 and CDR2 from the germline V gene are SGDLS and YYNGEE. CDR3 length: 14 residues. The V end was cut by 0 bases, the J end by 4 bases, with 8 bases between.

The genes are TRBV7-3 and TRBJ2-3, with 8 bases aligning to TRBD2. The V gene end was trimmed by 5 bases and the J gene end by 4 bases; junction bases not matched to a gene: 5. Germline CDR1 and CDR2: SGHTA and FQGTGA. This CDR3 has 14 residues. The CDR3 nucleotides are TGTGCCAGCAGCACCGGGGGGGTGCCAGATACGCAGTATTTT. Amino acids: CASSTGGVPDTQYF.

The V call is TRBV4-1, the J call TRBJ1-2; perhaps TRBD1 as D (6 bases). Trimming left V 1 base short and J 0 bases short, with 12 bases between. Germline assignment: CDR1 MGHRA and CDR2 YSYEKL. The CDR3 runs to 16 residues. CDR3 coding DNA: TGCGCCAGCAGCCAAGCAAGGACAGCCGCTAACTATGGCTACACCTTC. Its translation: CASSQARTAANYGYTF.

Concerning this clone itself: Other DNA sequences within the sample encode an identical CDR3. The V and J genes are TRBV7-6 and TRBJ2-3; a possible D gene is TRBD1 (6 bases). The germline CDR1 and CDR2 sequences are SGHVS and FNYEAQ. V lost 0 bases, J lost 0 bases, and 7 bases lay in between. This CDR3 is 15 amino acids long. DNA of the CDR3: TGTGCCAGCAGCTTAGCGGGGGCTAGCACAGATACGCAGTATTTT. Amino acids: CASSLAGASTDTQYF.

In this sample, this clone turned up once. The chain combines TRBV19 with TRBJ1-2; 8 positions agree with TRBD1. The CDR3 is 14 residues long. The ends lost 9 bases at V and 5 bases at J; junction bases unmatched: 11. The germline CDR1 and CDR2 sequences are LNHDA and SQIVND (reference sequence). CDR3 sequence reads: CASSSRDRRYGYTF. The CDR3 coding sequence is TGTGCCAGCTCCTCTCGGGACAGGAGATATGGCTACACCTTC.

There are a few counts of this clone. The rearrangement links TRBV25-1 to TRBJ1-2, with D unclear. This CDR3 spans 14 amino acids. Germline V gives CDR1 MGHDK, CDR2 SYGVNS. With 5 bases removed from V and 6 bases from J, the gap between germline ends came to 16 bases. CDR3 sequence (DNA): TGTGCCAGCAGTCCTCCCACCGGAGAGAATGGCTACACCTTC. Translation: CASSPPTGENGYTF.

The chain links TRBV10-2 to TRBJ2-7; 10 nucleotides agree with TRBD2. This CDR3 contains 13 residues. J lost 13 bases, V lost 8 bases, and 14 bases had no gene match. Germline CDR1 reads WSHSY; CDR2 reads SAAADI. CDR3: CASGRDSGRIDYF. The CDR3 nucleotides read TGCGCCAGCGGTAGAGATAGCGGGAGGATCGATTACTTC.

The chain has TRBV2 and TRBJ1-1; 8 bases are shared with TRBD1. V dropped 6 bases and J dropped 7; count of bases not matched to a gene: 7. This CDR3 comprises 13 residues. Germline loops: CDR1 SNHLY, CDR2 FYNNEI. Here the CDR3 reads CASRDDRGIEAFF. In DNA, the CDR3 is TGTGCCAGCAGGGACGACAGGGGAATTGAAGCTTTCTTT. The variable domain in full, with the rest retrieved from reference TRBV2 and TRBJ1-1, is EPEVTQTPSHQVTQMGQEVILRCVPISNHLYFYWYRQILGQKVEFLVSFYNNEISEKSEIFDDQFSVERPDGSNFTLKIRSTKLEDSAMYFCASRDDRGIEAFFGQGTRLTVV.

This rearrangement joins TRBV5-1 to TRBJ2-3, with TRBD2 identical over 10 bases. Germline V gene data show CDR1 as SGHRS and CDR2 as YFSETQ. The CDR3 covers 15 residues. V lost 4 bases and J lost 7; bases outside the gene matches: 9. The CDR3 DNA reads as TGCGCCAGCAGCCCCTCTAGCGGGAGTTTAAATACGCAGTATTTT. This codes for CASSPSSGSLNTQYF.

The rearrangement joins TRBV11-2 to TRBJ2-3, with D hard to call. V lost 1 base and J lost 5, with 4 bases in between. The germline V gene encodes CDR1 SGHAT and CDR2 FQNNGV. The CDR3 runs to 12 residues. The chain's CDR3 is CASSLVGDTQYF. In DNA form, the CDR3 reads TGTGCCAGCAGCTTAGTCGGAGATACGCAGTATTTT.

This chain connects TRBV15 to TRBJ2-7, with D possibly TRBD1 on 5 matching bases. Germline CDR1 is LNHNV and CDR2 is YYDKDF (reference sequence). Trimming took off 5 bases at V and 4 bases at J, with 18 bases between the two ends. The CDR3 totals 15 residues. The CDR3 protein is CATSPRSDSAYEQYF. The CDR3 region has the DNA TGTGCCACCAGCCCGCGTTCTGACAGCGCTTACGAGCAGTACTTC.